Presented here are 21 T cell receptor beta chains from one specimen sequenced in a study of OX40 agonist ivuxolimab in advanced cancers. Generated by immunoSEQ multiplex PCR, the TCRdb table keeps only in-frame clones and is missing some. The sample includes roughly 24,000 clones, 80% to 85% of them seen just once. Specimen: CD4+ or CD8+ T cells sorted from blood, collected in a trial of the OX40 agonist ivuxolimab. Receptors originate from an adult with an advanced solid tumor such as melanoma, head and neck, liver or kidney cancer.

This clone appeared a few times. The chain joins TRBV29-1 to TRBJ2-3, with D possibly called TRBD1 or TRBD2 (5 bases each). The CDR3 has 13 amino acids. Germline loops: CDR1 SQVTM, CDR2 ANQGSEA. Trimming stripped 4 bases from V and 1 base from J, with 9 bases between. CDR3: CSVAQGRTDTQYF. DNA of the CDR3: TGCAGCGTTGCCCAGGGACGCACAGATACGCAGTATTTT.

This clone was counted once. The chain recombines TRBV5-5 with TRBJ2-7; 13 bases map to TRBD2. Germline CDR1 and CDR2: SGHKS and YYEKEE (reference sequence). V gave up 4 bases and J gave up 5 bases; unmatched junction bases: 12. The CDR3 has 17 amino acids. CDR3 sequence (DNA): TGTGCCAGCAGCCCTAACCCACTAGCGGGAGGGCCAAACGAGCAGTACTTC. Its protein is CASSPNPLAGGPNEQYF.

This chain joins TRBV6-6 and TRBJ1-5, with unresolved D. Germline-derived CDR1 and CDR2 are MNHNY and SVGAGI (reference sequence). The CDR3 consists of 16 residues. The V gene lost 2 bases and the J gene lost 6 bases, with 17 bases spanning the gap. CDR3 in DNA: TGTGCCAGCAGTTACCCGGAGTTCGGGGTAGGTCAGCCCCAGCATTTT. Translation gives CASSYPEFGVGQPQHF.

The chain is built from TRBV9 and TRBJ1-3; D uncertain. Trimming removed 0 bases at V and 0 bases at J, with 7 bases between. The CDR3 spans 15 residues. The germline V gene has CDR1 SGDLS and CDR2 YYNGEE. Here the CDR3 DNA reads TGTGCCAGCAGCGTAGATCCGAACTCTGGAAACACCATATATTTT. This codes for CASSVDPNSGNTIYF.

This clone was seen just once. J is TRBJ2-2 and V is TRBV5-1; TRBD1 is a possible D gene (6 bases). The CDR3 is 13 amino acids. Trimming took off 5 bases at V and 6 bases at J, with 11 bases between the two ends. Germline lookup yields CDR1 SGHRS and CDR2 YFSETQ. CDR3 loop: CASRNAGAGELFF. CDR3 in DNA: TGCGCCAGCAGGAACGCAGGGGCCGGGGAGCTGTTTTTT.

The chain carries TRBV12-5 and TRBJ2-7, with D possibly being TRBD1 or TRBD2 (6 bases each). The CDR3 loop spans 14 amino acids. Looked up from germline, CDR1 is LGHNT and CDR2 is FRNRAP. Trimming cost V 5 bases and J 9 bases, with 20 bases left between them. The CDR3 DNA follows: TGTGCTAGTGGTCCTCCTCCGGGGGCAGAGAGGCAGTACTTC. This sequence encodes CASGPPPGAERQYF.

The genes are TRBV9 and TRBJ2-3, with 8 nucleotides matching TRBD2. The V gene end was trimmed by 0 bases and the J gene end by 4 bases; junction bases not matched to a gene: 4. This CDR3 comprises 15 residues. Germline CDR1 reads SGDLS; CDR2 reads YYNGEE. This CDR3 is CASSVVDGGADTQYF. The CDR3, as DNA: TGTGCCAGCAGCGTAGTGGACGGGGGGGCAGATACGCAGTATTTT. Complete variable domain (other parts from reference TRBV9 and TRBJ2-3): DSGVTQTPKHLITATGQRVTLRCSPRSGDLSVYWYQQSLDQGLQFLIQYYNGEERAKGNILERFSAQQFPDLHSELNLSSLELGDSALYFCASSVVDGGADTQYFGPGTRLTVL.

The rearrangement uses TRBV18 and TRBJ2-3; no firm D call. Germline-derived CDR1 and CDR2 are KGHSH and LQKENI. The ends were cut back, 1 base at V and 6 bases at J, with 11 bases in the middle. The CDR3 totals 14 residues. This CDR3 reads CASSPRRLADTQYF. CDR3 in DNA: TGTGCCAGCTCACCACGCCGGTTAGCTGATACGCAGTATTTT.

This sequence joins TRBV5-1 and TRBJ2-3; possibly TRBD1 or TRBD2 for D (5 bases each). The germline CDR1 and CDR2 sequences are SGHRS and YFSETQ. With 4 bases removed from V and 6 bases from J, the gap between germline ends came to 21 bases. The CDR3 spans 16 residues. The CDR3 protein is CASSSRGQNLLDTQYF. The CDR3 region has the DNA TGCGCCAGCAGCAGCCGGGGCCAAAACCTGCTGGATACGCAGTATTTT.

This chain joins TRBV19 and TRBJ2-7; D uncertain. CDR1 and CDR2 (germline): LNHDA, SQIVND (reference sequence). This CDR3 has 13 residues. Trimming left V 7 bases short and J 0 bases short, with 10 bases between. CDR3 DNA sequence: TGTGCCAGTAACCGAAGGGACTCCTACGAGCAGTACTTC. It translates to CASNRRDSYEQYF.

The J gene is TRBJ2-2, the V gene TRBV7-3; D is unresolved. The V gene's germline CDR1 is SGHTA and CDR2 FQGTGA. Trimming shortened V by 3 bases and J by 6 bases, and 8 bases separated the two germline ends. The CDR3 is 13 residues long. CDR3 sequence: CASSFERSGELFF. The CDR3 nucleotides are TGTGCCAGCAGCTTCGAACGATCCGGGGAGCTGTTTTTT. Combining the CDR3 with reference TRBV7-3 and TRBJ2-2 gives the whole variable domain GAGVSQTPSNKVTEKGKYVELRCDPISGHTALYWYRQSLGQGPEFLIYFQGTGAADDSGLPNDRFFAVRPEGSVSTLKIQRTERGDSAVYLCASSFERSGELFFGEGSRLTVL.

The CDR3 spells CASSSWTGEIGELFF. CDR3 DNA sequence: TGTGCCAGCAGCTCCTGGACAGGGGAGATCGGGGAGCTGTTTTTT. The V gene is TRBV5-8, the J gene TRBJ2-2; 9 bases align to TRBD1. CDR1 and CDR2 from the germline V gene are SGHTS and YDEGEE. The CDR3 covers 15 residues. V trimming: 3 bases; J trimming: 7 bases; junction bases outside the gene matches: 7.

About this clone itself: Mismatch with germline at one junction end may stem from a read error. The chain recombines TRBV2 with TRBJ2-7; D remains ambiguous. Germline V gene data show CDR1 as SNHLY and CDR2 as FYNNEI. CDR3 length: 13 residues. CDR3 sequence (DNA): TGTGCCAGCAATGAAGCGTTCTCCTACGAGCAGTACTTC. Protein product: CASNEAFSYEQYF. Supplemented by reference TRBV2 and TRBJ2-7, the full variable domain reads EPEVTQTPSHQVTQMGQEVILRCVPISNHLYFYWYRQILGQKVEFLVSFYNNEISEKSEIFDDQFSVERPDGSNFTLKIRSTKLEDSAMYFCASNEAFSYEQYFGPGTRLTVT.

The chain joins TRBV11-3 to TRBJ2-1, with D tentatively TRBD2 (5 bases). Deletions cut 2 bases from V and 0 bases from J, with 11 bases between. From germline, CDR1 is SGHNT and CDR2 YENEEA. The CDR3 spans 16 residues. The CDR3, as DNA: TGTGCCAGCAGCTTATCACGCGGGCTCTCCTACAATGAGCAGTTCTTC. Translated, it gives CASSLSRGLSYNEQFF.

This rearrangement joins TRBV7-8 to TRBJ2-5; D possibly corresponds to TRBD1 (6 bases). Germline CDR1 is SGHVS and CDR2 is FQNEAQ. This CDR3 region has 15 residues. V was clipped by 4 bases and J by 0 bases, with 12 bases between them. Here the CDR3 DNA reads TGTGCCAGCAGCTCAGGGGATAAGTACCAAGAGACCCAGTACTTC. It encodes CASSSGDKYQETQYF.

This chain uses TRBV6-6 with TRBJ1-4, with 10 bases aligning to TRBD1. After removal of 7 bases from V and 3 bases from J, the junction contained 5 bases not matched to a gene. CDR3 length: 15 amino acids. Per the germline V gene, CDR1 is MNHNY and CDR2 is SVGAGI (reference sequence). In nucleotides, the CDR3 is TGTGCCAGCAAGACAGGGGGCTGGGCTAATGAAAAACTGTTTTTT. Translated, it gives CASKTGGWANEKLFF.

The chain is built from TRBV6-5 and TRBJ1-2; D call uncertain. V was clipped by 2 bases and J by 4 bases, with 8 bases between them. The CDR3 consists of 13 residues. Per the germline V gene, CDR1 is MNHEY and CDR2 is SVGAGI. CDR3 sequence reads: CASSYLGSYGYTF. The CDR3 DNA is TGTGCCAGCAGTTACCTGGGTTCCTATGGCTACACCTTC.

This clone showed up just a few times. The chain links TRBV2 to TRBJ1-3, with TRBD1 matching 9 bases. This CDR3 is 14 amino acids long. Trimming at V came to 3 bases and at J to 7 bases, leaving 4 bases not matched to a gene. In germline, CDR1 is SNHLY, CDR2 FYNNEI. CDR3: CASSDGTGRNTIYF. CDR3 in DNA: TGTGCCAGCAGTGACGGGACAGGGAGGAACACCATATATTTT.

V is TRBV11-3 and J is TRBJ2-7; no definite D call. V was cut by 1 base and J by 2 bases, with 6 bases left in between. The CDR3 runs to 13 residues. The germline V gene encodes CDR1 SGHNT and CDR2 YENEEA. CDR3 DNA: TGTGCCAGCAGCTTAGGGGCAGCCTACGAGCAGTACTTC. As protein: CASSLGAAYEQYF. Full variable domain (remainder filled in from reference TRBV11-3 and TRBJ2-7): EAGVVQSPRYKIIEKKQPVAFWCNPISGHNTLYWYLQNLGQGPELLIRYENEEAVDDSQLPKDRFSAERLKGVDSTLKIQPAELGDSAVYLCASSLGAAYEQYFGPGTRLTVT.

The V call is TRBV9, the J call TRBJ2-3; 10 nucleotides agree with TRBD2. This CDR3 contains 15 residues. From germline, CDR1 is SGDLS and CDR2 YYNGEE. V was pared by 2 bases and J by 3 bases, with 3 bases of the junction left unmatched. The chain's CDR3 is CASSVTSGETDTQYF. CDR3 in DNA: TGTGCCAGCAGCGTTACTAGCGGGGAGACAGATACGCAGTATTTT.

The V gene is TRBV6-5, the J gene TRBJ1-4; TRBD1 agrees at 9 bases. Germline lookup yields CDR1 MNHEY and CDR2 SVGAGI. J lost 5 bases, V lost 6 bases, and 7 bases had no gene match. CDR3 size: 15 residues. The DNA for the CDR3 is TGTGCCAGCAGACCCTCGGACAGGGGAAATGAAAAACTGTTTTTT. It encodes CASRPSDRGNEKLFF.